What follows is one TCR beta chain and its context. Its specificity is not known. The CDR3 has 17 amino acids. The V gene end was trimmed by 0 bases and the J gene end by 2 bases; junction bases not matched to a gene: 5. The germline CDR1 and CDR2 sequences are SGDLS and YYNGEE. This sample is drawn from a study of T cell responses to AZD1222 COVID-19 vaccine. The method was immunoSEQ multiplex PCR; TCRdb's version includes in-frame clones alone and lacks a portion of them. The sample yields around 120,000 clones, approximately 86% seen once. General study points: Sampling captured repertoires only after the peak T cell response. At baseline, seropositivity was found in only a handful of AZD1222 recipients. It should be noted that donors were predominantly white British and more often female, and clonal diversity was possibly underestimated.

The starting material was peripheral blood, obtained 28 days after the second AZD1222 dose. The chain uses TRBV9 and TRBJ2-2; 9 bases align to TRBD2. This TCR was recovered from an adult who received the AZD1222 COVID-19 vaccine. The CDR3, as DNA: TGTGCCAGCAGCGTAGCGGAGCGGGGGGCAAACACCGGGGAGCTGTTTTTT. As protein: CASSVAERGANTGELFF. The complete variable domain, with remaining parts taken from reference TRBV9 and TRBJ2-2, reads DSGVTQTPKHLITATGQRVTLRCSPRSGDLSVYWYQQSLDQGLQFLIQYYNGEERAKGNILERFSAQQFPDLHSELNLSSLELGDSALYFCASSVAERGANTGELFFGEGSRLTVL.